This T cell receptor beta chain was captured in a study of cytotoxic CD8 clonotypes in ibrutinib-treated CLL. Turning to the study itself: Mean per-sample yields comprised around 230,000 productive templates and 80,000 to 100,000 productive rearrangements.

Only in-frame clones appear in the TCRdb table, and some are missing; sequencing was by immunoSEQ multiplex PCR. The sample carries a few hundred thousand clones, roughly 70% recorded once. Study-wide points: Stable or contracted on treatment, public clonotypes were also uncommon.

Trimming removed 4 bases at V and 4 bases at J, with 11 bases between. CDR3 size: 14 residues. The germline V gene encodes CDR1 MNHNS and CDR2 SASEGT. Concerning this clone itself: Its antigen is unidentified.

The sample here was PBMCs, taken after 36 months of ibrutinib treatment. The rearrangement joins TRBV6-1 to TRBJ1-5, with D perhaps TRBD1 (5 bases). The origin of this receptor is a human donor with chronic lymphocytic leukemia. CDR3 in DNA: TGTGCCAGCAGTGCCAGGGAGGGGAATCAGCCCCAGCATTTT. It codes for CASSAREGNQPQHF.